Shown below are 24 T cell receptor beta chains from a single sample sequenced in a study of cytotoxic CD8 clonotypes in ibrutinib-treated CLL. Measured with immunoSEQ multiplex PCR; TCRdb has only the in-frame clones, and not every one. Of about 140,000 clones in the sample, 80% were seen once. Sample: PBMCs, taken after 36 months of ibrutinib treatment. Source of these receptors: a human donor with chronic lymphocytic leukemia.

The J gene is TRBJ2-5, the V gene TRBV9, with D uncertain. In germline, CDR1 is SGDLS, CDR2 YYNGEE. The length of the CDR3 is 11 residues. V was pared by 4 bases and J by 7 bases, with 8 bases between. CDR3 DNA sequence: TGTGCCAGCAGCCAGGAGCGGACCCAGTACTTC. This gives the protein CASSQERTQYF.

V and J are TRBV2 and TRBJ2-2; D might be TRBD1 (5 bases). Trimming took 6 bases from V and 3 from J, leaving 11 bases between them. CDR3 length: 14 amino acids. CDR1 and CDR2 from the germline V gene are SNHLY and FYNNEI. In DNA form, the CDR3 reads TGTGCCAGCAGCTTCAGGGTGTACACCGGGGAGCTGTTTTTT. It translates to CASSFRVYTGELFF.

The chain is built from TRBV10-2 and TRBJ2-7, with D possibly TRBD2 on 6 matching bases. CDR1 and CDR2 from the germline V gene are WSHSY and SAAADI. The V and J ends lost 10 bases and 2 bases respectively, with 24 bases between them. The CDR3 has 16 residues. Written as DNA, the CDR3 is TGCGCCACCGAGAAGGAGGGTAACACTCATACCTACGAGCAGTACTTC. This gives the protein CATEKEGNTHTYEQYF.

This clone came up a few times. The J gene is TRBJ1-1, the V gene TRBV10-1; a weak D match, TRBD1 (5 bases). The CDR3 covers 14 residues. V dropped 2 bases and J dropped 0 bases, with 7 bases sitting between them. CDR1 and CDR2 from the germline V gene are WNHNN and SYGVQD (reference sequence). CDR3 sequence reads: CASSEDSMNTEAFF. In nucleotides, the CDR3 is TGCGCCAGCAGTGAGGACAGCATGAACACTGAAGCTTTCTTT.

This chain connects TRBV5-1 to TRBJ1-2; D possibly corresponds to TRBD1 (5 bases). The V and J ends lost 7 bases and 4 bases respectively, with 17 bases between them. Germline V gene sequence: CDR1 SGHRS, CDR2 YFSETQ. The CDR3 contains 14 residues. The CDR3 reads CASSRWGDCYGYTF. The CDR3 coding sequence is TGCGCCAGCTCCCGGTGGGGGGACTGCTATGGCTACACCTTC.

The chain is built from TRBV4-1 and TRBJ2-1, with D unclear. This CDR3 contains 12 residues. Trimming removed 5 bases from V and 2 bases from J, with 4 bases in between. Per germline, CDR1 MGHRA and CDR2 YSYEKL. For the CDR3, the DNA is TGCGCCAGCAGCGGGGCCTACAATGAGCAGTTCTTC. Protein: CASSGAYNEQFF.

This clone appeared a single time. The V and J genes are TRBV5-1 and TRBJ2-3; 9 nucleotides align to TRBD2. The junction had 3 bases not matched to a gene; V was cut back by 0 bases and J by 4 bases. The CDR3 is 15 amino acids. Germline lookup yields CDR1 SGHRS and CDR2 YFSETQ. This chain's CDR3 is CASSLAAGGPDTQYF. DNA of the CDR3: TGCGCCAGCAGCTTGGCGGCGGGGGGGCCAGATACGCAGTATTTT.

This sequence joins TRBV29-1 and TRBJ2-7; D may be TRBD1 or TRBD2 (5 bases each). The CDR3 has 13 residues. The germline CDR1 and CDR2 sequences are SQVTM and ANQGSEA. V was clipped by 6 bases and J by 4 bases, with 16 bases between them. The CDR3 nucleotides are TGCAGCGTAGCGGACATGGCCCCGTACGAGCAGTACTTC. Its protein product is CSVADMAPYEQYF.

The chain carries TRBV25-1 and TRBJ2-5, with TRBD2 matching 9 bases. Germline V gives CDR1 MGHDK, CDR2 SYGVNS. The CDR3 contains 13 residues. V gave up 8 bases and J gave up 3 bases; unmatched junction bases: 4. CDR3 coding DNA: TGTGCCAGCGGAGTAGCGGGAGAAGAGACCCAGTACTTC. As protein: CASGVAGEETQYF.

The rearrangement links TRBV19 to TRBJ2-7, with TRBD2 matching over 13 bases. The CDR3 consists of 14 residues. Germline-derived CDR1 and CDR2 are LNHDA and SQIVND (reference sequence). J gave up 5 bases and V 5 bases, and 3 bases lay outside the gene matches. CDR3 nucleotide sequence: TGTGCCAGTAGTGGACTAGCGGGAGTCGACGAGCAGTACTTC. Protein product: CASSGLAGVDEQYF.

The CDR3 DNA is TGTGCCAGCAGGTCCAACGAGCAGTACTTC. Its translation: CASRSNEQYF. The V call is TRBV6-1, the J call TRBJ2-7; D remains unclear. Trimming removed 6 bases from V and 5 bases from J, with 5 bases in between. CDR1 and CDR2 (germline): MNHNS, SASEGT. The CDR3 is 10 amino acids.

The J gene is TRBJ2-3, the V gene TRBV27, with no clear D. The V gene lost 3 bases and the J gene lost 1 base, with 5 bases spanning the gap. Germline loops: CDR1 MNHEY, CDR2 SMNVEV (reference sequence). The CDR3 totals 13 residues. The CDR3 is CASSFWGTDTQYF. The CDR3 nucleotides are TGTGCCAGCAGTTTTTGGGGCACAGATACGCAGTATTTT.

This sequence joins TRBV28 and TRBJ2-6; D not certain. With 3 bases removed from V and 4 bases from J, the gap between germline ends came to 10 bases. This CDR3 spans 15 amino acids. The germline gives CDR1 MDHEN, CDR2 SYDVKM. In DNA form, the CDR3 reads TGTGCCAGCAGTTTCTTGGTTGGCGGGGCCAACGTCCTGACTTTC. Residues: CASSFLVGGANVLTF.

The rearrangement uses TRBV18 and TRBJ1-4; D unclear. CDR1 and CDR2 from the germline V gene are KGHSH and LQKENI. Deletions cut 3 bases from V and 8 bases from J, with 13 bases between. This CDR3 spans 14 amino acids. CDR3 protein: CASSPPADPEKLFF. In DNA form, the CDR3 reads TGTGCCAGCTCACCCCCCGCAGACCCCGAAAAACTGTTTTTT.

V usage is TRBV19 and J usage is TRBJ1-2; 9 bases are a match to TRBD1. CDR3 size: 15 residues. From germline, CDR1 is LNHDA and CDR2 SQIVND (reference sequence). The junction had 12 bases not matched to a gene; V was cut back by 7 bases and J by 6 bases. CDR3 nucleotide sequence: TGTGCCAGTATCAAAATCGGGACAGGGCCCGATGGCTACACCTTC. As protein: CASIKIGTGPDGYTF.

The CDR3 DNA sequence: TGTGCCAGCAGTGAGACAGGGGTTAGCGAGCAGTACTTC. It specifies CASSETGVSEQYF. This rearrangement joins TRBV27 to TRBJ2-7, with 8 bases fitting TRBD1. CDR1 is MNHEY, CDR2 SMNVEV, per germline (reference sequence). The CDR3 has 13 residues. With 5 bases clipped from V and 6 bases from J, the junction kept 6 bases outside the gene matches.

The chain carries TRBV30 and TRBJ2-3; D might be TRBD2 (6 bases). This CDR3 is built from 15 residues. The germline V and J ends were trimmed by 0 bases and 6 bases, with 16 bases remaining between them. Germline assignment: CDR1 GTSNPN and CDR2 SVGIG (reference sequence). CDR3 sequence: CAWSVLAGRVDTQYF. The DNA of the CDR3 is TGTGCCTGGAGTGTACTCGCGGGAAGGGTGGATACGCAGTATTTT.

This clone was detected only a few times. This sequence joins TRBV6-5 and TRBJ1-2, with 9 positions matching TRBD1. The CDR3 runs 14 residues. Per the germline V gene, CDR1 is MNHEY and CDR2 is SVGAGI. The trim removed 5 bases at V and 4 bases at J, leaving 5 bases unmatched. CDR3 in DNA: TGTGCCAGCAGTCCGGACAGGGGCGGCTATGGCTACACCTTC. This sequence encodes CASSPDRGGYGYTF.

The chain uses TRBV13 and TRBJ1-1; D not resolved. V gave up 1 base and J gave up 6 bases, with 6 bases separating them. The V gene's germline CDR1 is PRHDT and CDR2 FYEKMQ (reference sequence). The CDR3 has 12 residues. The CDR3 loop is CASSLDRPEAFF. The CDR3 DNA is TGTGCCAGCAGCTTAGACCGTCCTGAAGCTTTCTTT.

The chain combines TRBV10-3 with TRBJ1-1; 7 nucleotides line up with TRBD1. CDR3 size: 15 residues. Germline V gives CDR1 ENHRY, CDR2 SYGVKD. J lost 3 bases, V lost 5 bases, and 9 bases had no gene match. The CDR3 coding sequence is TGTGCCATCAGTAGACAGGGAAAGGGGGACACTGAAGCTTTCTTT. It encodes CAISRQGKGDTEAFF.

This chain uses TRBV5-6 with TRBJ2-5; D unclear. The germline gives CDR1 SGHDT, CDR2 YYEEEE. The CDR3 is made up of 14 amino acids. Trimming shortened V by 4 bases and J by 2 bases, and 12 bases separated the two germline ends. CDR3 protein: CASSLRTPQETQYF. In DNA form, the CDR3 reads TGTGCCAGCAGCCTTCGGACCCCACAAGAGACCCAGTACTTC.

This sequence joins TRBV19 and TRBJ1-1; no clear D gene. CDR3 length: 13 residues. Trimming removed 4 bases from V and 1 base from J, with 7 bases in between. Germline V CDR1 and CDR2: LNHDA, SQIVND (reference sequence). DNA for the CDR3: TGTGCCAGTAGTAGGGCAGAGAACACTGAAGCTTTCTTT. It yields the protein CASSRAENTEAFF.

V and J are TRBV30 and TRBJ1-5, with 8 bases matching TRBD1. Germline-derived CDR1 and CDR2 are GTSNPN and SVGIG (reference sequence). Unmatched junction bases numbered 9, after V lost 1 base and J lost 4 bases. The CDR3 has 16 amino acids. CDR3 coding DNA: TGTGCCTGGAGTGGGGCAGGGGGCTGGAAGAATCAGCCCCAGCATTTT. It is translated as CAWSGAGGWKNQPQHF.

Here the CDR3 reads CASDQGGGYGYTF. The CDR3 region has the DNA TGTGCCAGCGACCAGGGGGGTGGCTATGGCTACACCTTC. The chain recombines TRBV9 with TRBJ1-2; the match to TRBD1 covers 7 bases. The V segment lost 7 bases and the J segment 4 bases; nucleotides outside the gene matches: 7. The CDR3 has 13 amino acids. CDR1 SGDLS and CDR2 YYNGEE come from the germline V gene. The whole variable domain, filled in from reference TRBV9 and TRBJ1-2, reads DSGVTQTPKHLITATGQRVTLRCSPRSGDLSVYWYQQSLDQGLQFLIQYYNGEERAKGNILERFSAQQFPDLHSELNLSSLELGDSALYFCASDQGGGYGYTFGSGTRLTVV.